Sequencing of this T cell receptor (beta chain) was carried out in a study of shared clonotypes between healthy human individuals. J gave up 1 base and V 4 bases, and 2 bases lay outside the gene matches. CDR1 and CDR2 from the germline V gene are SEHNR and FQNEAQ (reference sequence). This CDR3 contains 16 residues. Assay used: immunoSEQ multiplex PCR; TCRdb lists only in-frame clones, some missing. The sample carries about half a million clones, roughly 80% recorded once. The receptor was isolated from a woman aged 40 to 50 in good health. Some clones in this sample may be carry-over from other donors' samples. The chain links TRBV7-9 to TRBJ2-3, with 13 positions matching TRBD2. Material for sequencing was PBMCs. The CDR3 sequence is CASSSGLAGRTDTQYF. The CDR3 coding sequence is TGTGCCAGCAGCTCGGGACTAGCGGGGCGCACAGATACGCAGTATTTT. The whole variable domain, remainder taken from reference TRBV7-9 and TRBJ2-3, is DTGVSQNPRHKITKRGQNVTFRCDPISEHNRLYWYRQTLGQGPEFLTYFQNEAQLEKSRLLSDRFSAERPKGSFSTLEIQRTEQGDSAMYLCASSSGLAGRTDTQYFGPGTRLTVL.